Below, one TCR beta chain is given with its context. Template switching added a universal primer site, and cDNA bore unique molecular identifiers. Each CDR3 protein gets one entry after TCRdb re-called the 5' RACE reads with MiXCR. The data show 650,000 to 750,000 distinct CDR3 sequences, 21% seen once. The sample comes from a study of identical twins. This CDR3 spans 15 amino acids. V dropped 5 bases and J dropped 10 bases, with 20 bases sitting between them. The germline V gene encodes CDR1 SGHTA and CDR2 FQGNSA. Separately, the same data were catalogued under a study of T cells expressing NK-cell markers. In that study: Seven sequenced donors out of eight were HCMV-seropositive, one seronegative. The CD3+CD56-NKG2C+ fraction was also led by these clonotypes in a handful of donors. Whether expanded NKG2C+ T cell clones were HCMV-specific remained unclear.

The receptor comes from a woman aged 18-29 years in good health. Sequencing input: PBMCs. V and J are TRBV7-2 and TRBJ2-2, with D possibly TRBD1 on 6 matching bases. Written as DNA, the CDR3 is TGTGCCAGCAGCGTCAGCCGGACAGTTACCCTGGAGCTGTTTTTT. Translated: CASSVSRTVTLELFF.